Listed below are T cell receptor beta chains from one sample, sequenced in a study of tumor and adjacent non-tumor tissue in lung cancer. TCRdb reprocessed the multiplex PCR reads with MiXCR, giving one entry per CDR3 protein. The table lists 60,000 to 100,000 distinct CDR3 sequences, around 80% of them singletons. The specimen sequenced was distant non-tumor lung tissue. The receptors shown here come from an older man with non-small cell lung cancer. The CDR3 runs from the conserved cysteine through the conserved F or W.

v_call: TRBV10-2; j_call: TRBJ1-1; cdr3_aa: CASQSSMNTEAFF
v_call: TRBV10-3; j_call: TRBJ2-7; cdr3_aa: CTITADRVNEQYF
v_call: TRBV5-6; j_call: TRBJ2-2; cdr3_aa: CANSLFGVNTGELFF
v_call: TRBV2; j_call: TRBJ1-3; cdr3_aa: CASSKLSQEVIYF
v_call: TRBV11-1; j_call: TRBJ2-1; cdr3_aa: CASSPLTSGKNNGRFF
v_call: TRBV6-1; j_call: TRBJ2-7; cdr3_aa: CASTTASDSYYEEYF
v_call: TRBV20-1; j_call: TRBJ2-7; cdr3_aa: CSGRNPLGGGTYEQYF
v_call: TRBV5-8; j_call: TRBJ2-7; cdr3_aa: CASSIGHSYEQYF
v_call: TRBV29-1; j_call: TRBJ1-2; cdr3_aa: CSVISPGANGGGYGYTF
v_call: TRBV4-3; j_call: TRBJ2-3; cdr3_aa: CASRQETRANTQYF
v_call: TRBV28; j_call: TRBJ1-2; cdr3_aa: CDSSLLLGTGGTRGYTF
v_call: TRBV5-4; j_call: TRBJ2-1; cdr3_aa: CARSLYAGGTNEQFF
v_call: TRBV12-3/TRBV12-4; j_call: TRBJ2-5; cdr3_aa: CASRKGDHPTSGFPQETLYF
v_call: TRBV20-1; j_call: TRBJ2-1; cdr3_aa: CSVPRGRAVTNEQFF
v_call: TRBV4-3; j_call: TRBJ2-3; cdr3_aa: CASSQDEPIGRTGTQYF
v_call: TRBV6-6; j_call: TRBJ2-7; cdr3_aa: CASSYGGSYEQYF
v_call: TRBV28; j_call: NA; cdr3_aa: CASSLRVNQPQYF
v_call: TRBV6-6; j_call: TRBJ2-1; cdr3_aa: CASSYSGGESEQFF
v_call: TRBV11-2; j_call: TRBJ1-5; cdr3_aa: CASSLGGREGQPHHF
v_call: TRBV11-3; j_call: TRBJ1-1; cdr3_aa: CASSADRDAEAFF
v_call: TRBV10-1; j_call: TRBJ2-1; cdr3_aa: CASNEGGTGVKGEQFF
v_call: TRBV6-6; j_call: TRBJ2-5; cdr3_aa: CAISLVRGEVQYF
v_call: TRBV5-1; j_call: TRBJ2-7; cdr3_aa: CASSLDLAGEEYF
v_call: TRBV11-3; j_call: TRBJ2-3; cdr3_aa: CASSLDLSCELGDTQYF
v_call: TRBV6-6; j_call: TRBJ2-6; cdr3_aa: CASSLARKSYGANVLTF
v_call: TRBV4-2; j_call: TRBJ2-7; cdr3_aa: CASSQGSGGASYEHYF
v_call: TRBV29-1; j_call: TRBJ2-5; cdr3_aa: CSAKSNLQTGQETQYF
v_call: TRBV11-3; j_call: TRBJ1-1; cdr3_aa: CASSFRDRTMDTEAFF
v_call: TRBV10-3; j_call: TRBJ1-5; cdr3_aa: CAISITGEGDQSQQF
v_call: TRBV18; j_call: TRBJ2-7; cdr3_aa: CASSPASTANYEQYF
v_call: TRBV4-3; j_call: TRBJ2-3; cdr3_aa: CASSQGTAGGGTDTQYF
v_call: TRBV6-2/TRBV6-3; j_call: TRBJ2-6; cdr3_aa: CVSRPDRGNSGANVLTF
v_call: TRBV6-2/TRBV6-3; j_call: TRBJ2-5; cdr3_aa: CAISTNPSRETHYF
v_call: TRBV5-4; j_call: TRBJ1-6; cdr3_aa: CASNYDRGNSPLHF
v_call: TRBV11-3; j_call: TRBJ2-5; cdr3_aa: CASSPSAGLTQYF
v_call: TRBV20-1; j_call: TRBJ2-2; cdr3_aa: CSDRGGDSVTGEPFF
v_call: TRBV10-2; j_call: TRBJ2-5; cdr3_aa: CASRDMRQGEETRYF
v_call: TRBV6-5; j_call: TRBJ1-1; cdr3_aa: CASSFSAATTEAFF
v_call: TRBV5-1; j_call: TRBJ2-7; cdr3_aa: CASSPSGSFEQYF
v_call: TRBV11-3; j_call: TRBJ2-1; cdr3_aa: CASSLGSGSYNEQFF
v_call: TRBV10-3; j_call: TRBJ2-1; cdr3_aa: CAISEGRAGPINEQLF
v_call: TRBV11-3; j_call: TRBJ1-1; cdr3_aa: CDSSLQANTEAFF
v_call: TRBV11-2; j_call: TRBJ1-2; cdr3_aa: CASSLAARNYGYTF
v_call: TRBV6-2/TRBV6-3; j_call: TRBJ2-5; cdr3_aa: CASREQSGGKQYF
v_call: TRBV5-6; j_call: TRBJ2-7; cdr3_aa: CASSLVGRSSYEHYF
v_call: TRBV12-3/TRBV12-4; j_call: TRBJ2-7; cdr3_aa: CASSSTSGMPYEQYF
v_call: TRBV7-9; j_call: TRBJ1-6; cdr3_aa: CTSSNRGSPIHF
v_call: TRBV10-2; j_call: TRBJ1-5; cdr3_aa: CASSESDRRNQPQQF
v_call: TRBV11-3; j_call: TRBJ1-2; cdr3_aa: CASSFPTGAGDYTF
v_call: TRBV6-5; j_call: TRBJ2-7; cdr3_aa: CASRTSGTPFCEQYF
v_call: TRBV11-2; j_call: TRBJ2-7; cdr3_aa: CASSPGLESREQYF
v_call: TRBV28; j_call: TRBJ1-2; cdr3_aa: CARSLGQTYGYTF